This TCR beta chain was recorded in a study of identical twins. Regarding the study as a whole: In monozygotic twins, models underestimated the sharing of out-of-frame TCR alpha.

TCRdb redid the calling of the 5' RACE reads with MiXCR, one entry per CDR3 protein. This sample has about 530,000 distinct CDR3 sequences; about a fifth occur once, and the top ten carry around 0.5%. For this clonotype: What it binds is unknown.

Separately, the same data were catalogued under a study of yellow fever vaccine responses in identical twins.

This sequence originates from a woman between 18 and 29 years old in good health. The sample consisted of CD4+ T cells sorted from blood.

The CDR3 protein is CASSPQGGGLEQFF. CDR3 coding DNA: TGTGCCAGCTCACCACAGGGCGGGGGTCTTGAGCAGTTCTTC. The rearrangement joins TRBV18 to TRBJ2-1; 7 bases agree with TRBD2. The CDR3 spans 14 residues. V lost 1 base, J lost 9 bases, and 6 bases stayed unmatched. The germline CDR1 and CDR2 sequences are KGHSH and LQKENI. The whole variable domain, filled in from reference TRBV18 and TRBJ2-1, reads NAGVMQNPRHLVRRRGQEARLRCSPMKGHSHVYWYRQLPEEGLKFMVYLQKENIIDESGMPKERFSAEFPKEGPSILRIQQVVRGDSAAYFCASSPQGGGLEQFFGPGTRLTVL.